This is a list of T cell receptor beta chains from one sample in a study of T cell responses to AZD1222 COVID-19 vaccine. Sequenced by immunoSEQ multiplex PCR; TCRdb stores in-frame clones only, minus some. The repertoire holds 150,000 or so clones, with around 93% as singletons. This material consisted of peripheral blood, taken 28 days after the second AZD1222 dose. Receptors originate from an adult who received the AZD1222 COVID-19 vaccine. Each CDR3 is given without its conserved first and last residue.

V	J	CDR3
TRBV7-2	TRBJ1-4	ASSLDAGTGGEKLF
TRBV19	TRBJ1-5	ASILQAYSNQPQH
TRBV7-2	TRBJ1-4	ASSLRGPAGNEKLF
TRBV4-1	TRBJ1-2	ASSQAVPDISYT
TRBV7-9	TRBJ2-5	ASSLEGRPQETQY
TRBV6-5	TRBJ1-1	ASRSDPFEAF
TRBV18	TRBJ1-5	ASSPFPGVSPDSNQPQH
TRBV2	TRBJ1-6	ASSREIQGFPFALH
TRBV30	TRBJ1-2	AWSGTGTNYGYT
TRBV6-2/TRBV6-3	TRBJ1-1	ASSYTLQTGNTEAF
TRBV7-9	TRBJ2-1	ASSFTTFAMGSDEQF
TRBV7-9	TRBJ2-1	ASSDNEPTRLYNEQF
TRBV15	TRBJ1-1	ATSREQSTEAF
TRBV7-9	TRBJ2-1	ASDTPDGYNEQF
TRBV2	TRBJ1-4	ASLLAGGLF
TRBV27	TRBJ2-3	ASSLEGLAGFTDTQY
TRBV30	TRBJ1-3	AWSPGQGTGNTIY
TRBV5-1	TRBJ1-4	ASSLNTEEKLF
TRBV7-9	TRBJ2-6	ASSWTGAGANVLT
TRBV3-1/TRBV3-2	TRBJ1-4	ASSLDSYEKLF
TRBV21-1	TRBJ2-7	ASSNWDREGQCEQY
TRBV3-1/TRBV3-2	TRBJ1-2	ASSPRTGPNYGYT
TRBV29-1	TRBJ1-1	SVEAVGNTEAF
TRBV10-3	TRBJ2-7	AISDPKEYYEQY
TRBV27	TRBJ1-5	ASSLSIDGDSNQPQH
TRBV29-1	TRBJ1-1	SVADRVLNTEAF
TRBV29-1	TRBJ1-4	SLDDRVDEKLF
TRBV5-1	TRBJ2-7	ASSLEYRGPTYEQY
TRBV7-9	TRBJ2-2	ASSLGAGTTGELF
TRBV24-1	TRBJ2-2	ATSDPRRITGELF
TRBV7-9	TRBJ1-2	ASSHARTGAYGYT
TRBV11-2	TRBJ1-1	ASSPRPGAHTEAF
TRBV19	TRBJ1-2	ASSIPSDRGHNYGYT
TRBV7-6	TRBJ2-1	ASSSGGNEQF
TRBV11-3	TRBJ2-1	ASSLEGYLAF
TRBV6-2/TRBV6-3	TRBJ1-5	ASSRRIGTVNQPQH
TRBV5-1	TRBJ2-3	ASSWKTSGRASTDTQY
TRBV30	TRBJ2-1	AWSLIKRGKGYNEQF
TRBV6-4	TRBJ2-2	ASSDSASGHTGELF
TRBV12-3/TRBV12-4	TRBJ2-3	ASSFSDTDTQY
TRBV27	TRBJ2-6	ASSGANVLT
TRBV19	TRBJ1-5	ASRPGLAGQPQH